This TCR beta chain was recorded in a study of shared clonotypes between healthy human individuals. Turning to this clone: Its antigen is currently unknown.

General study findings and limits: The study drew on few donors, limiting represented genetic and exposure-history diversity. Memory subsets generally showed smaller estimated richness than naive subsets did.

Germline V CDR1 and CDR2: MNHEY, SMNVEV (reference sequence). The CDR3 extends over 13 amino acids. V lost 4 bases and J 3 bases, leaving 10 bases between the germline ends. Donors, without exception, were Caucasian adults residing in Nashville, Tennessee. For each subset, genomic DNA was distributed in equal portions over several immunoSEQ plates. Measured with immunoSEQ multiplex PCR; TCRdb has only the in-frame clones, and not every one. The sample consists of roughly 1,500,000 clones, 95% to 99% of them appearing once. The TCR comes from a man younger than 45 in good health. The sequencing input was naive CD4+ T cells sorted from blood. Documented subset: CD45RA+ positively selected. The V call is TRBV27, the J call TRBJ2-7, with D perhaps matching TRBD1 (5 bases). In DNA form, the CDR3 reads TGTGCCAGCAGTTATAGGGGTAACTACGAGCAGTACTTC. This sequence encodes CASSYRGNYEQYF.